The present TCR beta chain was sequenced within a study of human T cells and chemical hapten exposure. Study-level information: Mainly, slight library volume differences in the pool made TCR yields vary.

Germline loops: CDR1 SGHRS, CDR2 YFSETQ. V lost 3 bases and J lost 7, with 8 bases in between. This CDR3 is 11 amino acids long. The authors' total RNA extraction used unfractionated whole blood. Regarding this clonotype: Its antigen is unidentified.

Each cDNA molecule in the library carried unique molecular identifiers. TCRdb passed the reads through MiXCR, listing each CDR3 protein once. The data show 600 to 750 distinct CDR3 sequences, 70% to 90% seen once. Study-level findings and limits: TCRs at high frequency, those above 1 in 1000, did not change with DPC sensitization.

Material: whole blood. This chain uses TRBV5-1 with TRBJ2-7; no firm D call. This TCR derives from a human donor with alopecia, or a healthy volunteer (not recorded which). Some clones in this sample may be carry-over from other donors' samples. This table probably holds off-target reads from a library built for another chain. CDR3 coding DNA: TGCGCCAGCAGCTCCGTGGGGGAGCAGTACTTC. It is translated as CASSSVGEQYF.